This TCR beta chain was recovered during a study of CD8+ T cells in alopecia areata. RNA extraction was followed by reverse transcription into cDNA, which acted as the sequencing template. The protocol was immunoSEQ multiplex PCR, while the TCRdb copy is restricted to in-frame clones and leaves out a portion. The table shows some 200,000 clones, with more than 55% occurring only once. General study findings and limits: Scalp sequencing also captures normal skin's resident alphabeta T cells. For lesional scalp, especially alopecia totalis/universalis, clonality was higher than in normal scalp. Between patients, shared TCR sequences were less clear than in mice. This was possibly due in part to HLA diversity in the patient population.

Cell sorting on a FACSAria was used to separate CD4+ and CD8+ T cells from the PBMCs. Of note for this clone: Its matching antigen is unknown.

V was clipped by 5 bases and J by 4 bases, with 18 bases between them. From germline, CDR1 is MNHEY and CDR2 SMNVEV (reference sequence). This CDR3 is built from 16 residues. The rearrangement joins TRBV27 to TRBJ2-1, with a possible D match to TRBD2 (5 bases). This TCR came from a human donor in good health. The sequenced sample was CD8+ T cells sorted from blood. The CDR3 region is CASSHLTLTIYNEQFF. CDR3 bases: TGTGCCAGCAGTCACCTTACCTTGACTATTTACAATGAGCAGTTCTTC.